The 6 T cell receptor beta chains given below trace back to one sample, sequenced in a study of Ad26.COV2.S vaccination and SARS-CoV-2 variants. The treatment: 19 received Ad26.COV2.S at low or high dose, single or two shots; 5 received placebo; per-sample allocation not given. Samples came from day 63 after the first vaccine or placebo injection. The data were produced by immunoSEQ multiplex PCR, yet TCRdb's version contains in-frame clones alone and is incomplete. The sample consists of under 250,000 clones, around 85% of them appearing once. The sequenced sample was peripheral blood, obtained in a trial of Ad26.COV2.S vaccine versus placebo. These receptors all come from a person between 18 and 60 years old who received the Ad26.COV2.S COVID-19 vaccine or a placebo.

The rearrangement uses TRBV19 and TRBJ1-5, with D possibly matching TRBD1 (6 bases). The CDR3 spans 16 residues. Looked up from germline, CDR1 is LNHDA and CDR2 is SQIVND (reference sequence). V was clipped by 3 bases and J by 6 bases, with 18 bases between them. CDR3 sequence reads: CASSILSGAGSQPQHF. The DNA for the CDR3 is TGTGCCAGTAGTATTTTGTCAGGGGCCGGGAGTCAGCCCCAGCATTTT.

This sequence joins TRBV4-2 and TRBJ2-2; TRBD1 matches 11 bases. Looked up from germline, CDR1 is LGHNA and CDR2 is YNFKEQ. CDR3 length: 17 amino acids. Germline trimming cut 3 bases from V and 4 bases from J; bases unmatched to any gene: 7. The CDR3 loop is CASSHSRGQGVTGELFF. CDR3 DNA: TGTGCCAGCAGCCACTCACGGGGACAGGGGGTCACCGGGGAGCTGTTTTTT.

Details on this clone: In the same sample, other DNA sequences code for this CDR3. CDR3 in amino acids: CAWSVLITEAFF. The CDR3 DNA follows: TGTGCCTGGAGTGTACTCATAACTGAAGCTTTCTTT. V and J are TRBV30 and TRBJ1-1, with D hard to call. V shed 0 bases and J shed 5 bases, with 7 bases lying between them. The length of the CDR3 is 12 residues. The germline V gene has CDR1 GTSNPN and CDR2 SVGIG (reference sequence).

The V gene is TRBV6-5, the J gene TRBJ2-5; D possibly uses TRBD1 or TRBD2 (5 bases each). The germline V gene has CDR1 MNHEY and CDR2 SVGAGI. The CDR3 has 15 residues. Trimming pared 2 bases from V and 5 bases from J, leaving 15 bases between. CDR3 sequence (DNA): TGTGCCAGCAGTTACAGGGACCCCCGGAGGGAGACCCAGTACTTC. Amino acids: CASSYRDPRRETQYF.

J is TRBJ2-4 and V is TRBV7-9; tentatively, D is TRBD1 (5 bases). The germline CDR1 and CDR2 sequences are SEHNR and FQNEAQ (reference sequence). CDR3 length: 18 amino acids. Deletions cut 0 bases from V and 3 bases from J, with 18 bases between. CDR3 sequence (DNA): TGTGCCAGCAGCTTAGCGCCCGGCAGGGTAGTGGTCAAAAACATTCAGTACTTC. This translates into CASSLAPGRVVVKNIQYF.

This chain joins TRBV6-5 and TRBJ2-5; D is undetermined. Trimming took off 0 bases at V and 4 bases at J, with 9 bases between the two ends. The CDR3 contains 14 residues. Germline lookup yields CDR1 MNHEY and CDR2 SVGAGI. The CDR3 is CASSYSGRRETQYF. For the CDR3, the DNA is TGTGCCAGCAGTTACTCCGGGCGGCGAGAGACCCAGTACTTC.